This TCR beta chain was captured in a study of T cell repertoires in cytomegalovirus infection (dated by TCRdb to the late 2010s). With respect to the entire study: Peptide stimulations targeted recently identified HLA-C-restricted CMV epitopes, whose presentation resists viral immunomodulation, together with well-studied HLA-B-restricted epitopes. Donor HLA type was relevant to the analysis, because carriage of CMV infection together with the matching HLA type was indicated by public TCR beta signatures.

TCRdb lists the instrument as Illumina HiSeq 1500. In-frame beta chains were kept once TCRdb had trimmed the public reads at Q25 with fastp and called clones with MiXCR. All rows with the same CDR3 protein become a single entry with the most common DNA and genes. This sample gives 700,000 to 850,000 distinct CDR3 sequences in total; less than 35% of them show up just once. The top ten hold 9.5% to 15% of the sample. The CDR3, cysteine through phenylalanine, is 13 amino acids long. Only CDR3 DNA is held: 39 bases, read in frame from base 1. Reading the germline V gene gives CDR1 SQVTM and CDR2 ANQGSEA. V is clipped by 2 bases and J by 3 bases, and the sequence between their germline boundaries is 10 bases long. The investigation overall reported the following: Cumulative frequency of public TCR beta family members discriminated carriers of CMV infection plus the relevant HLA type in this cohort and an independent approximately 370-donor cohort. In the ex vivo response, HLA-C-restricted CMV-specific TCR beta clonotypes were dominant, and in two of eight donors the single most frequent clonotype came from this HLA-C-restricted group.

What this sample's treatment or condition label stands for: in vitro stimulation with specific CMV peptide epitopes to enrich CMV-specific T cells. This clonotype came up a few times. This receptor's antigen is unknown. Base qualities are not provided; no much larger clone lies one nucleotide away. Specimen: cultured CD8+ T cells from PBMCs, collected from culture after CMV antigen stimulation. The TCR originated in a human donor in good health (CMV status not recorded). Some clones in this sample may be carry-over from other donors' samples. The chain is made from TRBV29-1 and TRBJ1-2; the D gene assignment is ambiguous. In nucleotide form, the sequence is TGCAGCGTTGAATCCGGGGATCACTATGGCTACACCTTC. This translates into CSVESGDHYGYTF.